The TCR beta chain under discussion was sequenced for a study of T cells in Graves' hyperthyroidism and ophthalmopathy. Overall study results and limits: Ophthalmopathy was model-predicted a median about six months pre-onset. A model built on 13 V-J features separated ophthalmopathy from stable hyperthyroidism.

V gave up 0 bases and J gave up 10 bases; unmatched junction bases: 5. CDR3 length: 15 residues. CDR1 is MNHEY and CDR2 is SVGAGI in the germline V gene. The source material, RNA transcripts, was used to amplify TCR beta CDR3 regions. The HTBI primer set served for first-round RT-PCR of the TCR CDR3. TCRdb re-called the multiplex PCR reads with MiXCR, one entry per CDR3 protein. Altogether more than 500,000 distinct CDR3 sequences are present, about 14% being singletons, with the ten largest covering about 15%. The study enrolled patients aged 18 to 65 with newly diagnosed hyperthyroidism of under 2 months' duration. This clonotype occurred many times. What it recognizes is unknown.

Specimen: blood. The sequence was collected from a woman between 40 and 50 years old with Graves' hyperthyroidism. The chain has TRBV6-5 and TRBJ1-6; 8 nucleotides line up with TRBD1. This CDR3 is CASSYSGQGISPLHF. The CDR3 DNA is TGTGCCAGCAGTTACTCCGGACAGGGTATCTCACCCCTCCACTTT.